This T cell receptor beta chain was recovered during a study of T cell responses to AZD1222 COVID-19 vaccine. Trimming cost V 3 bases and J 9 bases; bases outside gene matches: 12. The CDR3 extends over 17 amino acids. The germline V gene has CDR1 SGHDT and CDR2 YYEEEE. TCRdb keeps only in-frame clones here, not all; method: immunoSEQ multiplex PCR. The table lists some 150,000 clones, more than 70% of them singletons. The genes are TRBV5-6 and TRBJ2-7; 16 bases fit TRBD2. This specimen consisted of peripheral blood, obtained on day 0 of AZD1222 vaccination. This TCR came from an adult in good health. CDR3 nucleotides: TGTGCCAGCAGCTCGGGACTAGCGGGAGGGATCTACGAGTCGCAGTACTTC. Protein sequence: CASSSGLAGGIYESQYF.